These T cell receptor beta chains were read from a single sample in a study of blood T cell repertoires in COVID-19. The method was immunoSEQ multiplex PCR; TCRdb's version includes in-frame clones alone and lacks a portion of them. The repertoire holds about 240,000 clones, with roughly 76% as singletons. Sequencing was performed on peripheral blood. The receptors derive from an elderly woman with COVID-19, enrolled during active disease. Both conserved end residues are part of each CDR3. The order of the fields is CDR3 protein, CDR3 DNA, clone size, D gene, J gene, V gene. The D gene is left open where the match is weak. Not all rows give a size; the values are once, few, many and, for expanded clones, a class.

cdr3_aa: CSDDRDGYTF
cdr3_nt: TGCAGCGACGACCGGGATGGCTACACCTTC
clone_size: -
d_call: -
j_call: TRBJ1-2
v_call: TRBV29-1

cdr3_aa: CASTGQVGTEAFF
cdr3_nt: TGCGCCAGCACCGGACAGGTAGGAACTGAAGCTTTCTTT
clone_size: -
d_call: TRBD1
j_call: TRBJ1-1
v_call: TRBV5-4

cdr3_aa: CASSYSLVDRGLGYTF
cdr3_nt: TGTGCCAGCAGTTACTCGCTGGTCGACAGGGGGCTTGGCTACACCTTC
clone_size: -
d_call: TRBD1
j_call: TRBJ1-2
v_call: TRBV6-5

cdr3_aa: CASSFWTDRANEQFF
cdr3_nt: TGTGCCAGCAGCTTCTGGACGGACAGGGCCAATGAGCAGTTCTTC
clone_size: -
d_call: TRBD1
j_call: TRBJ2-1
v_call: TRBV7-9

cdr3_aa: CASSPGQHQETQYF
cdr3_nt: TGTGCCAGCAGCCCGGGACAGCACCAAGAGACCCAGTACTTC
clone_size: -
d_call: TRBD1
j_call: TRBJ2-5
v_call: TRBV7-9

cdr3_aa: CASRGSGRGTGELFF
cdr3_nt: TGCGCCAGCAGGGGAAGCGGGAGGGGCACCGGGGAGCTGTTTTTT
clone_size: once
d_call: TRBD2
j_call: TRBJ2-2
v_call: TRBV10-2

cdr3_aa: CASSVQGPGNTIYF
cdr3_nt: TGTGCCAGTAGCGTACAGGGACCTGGAAACACCATATATTTT
clone_size: once
d_call: -
j_call: TRBJ1-3
v_call: TRBV19

cdr3_aa: CASSQGYGSSGVPGEQFF
cdr3_nt: TGCGCCAGCAGCCAAGGTTATGGTTCGAGCGGGGTGCCGGGAGAGCAGTTCTTC
clone_size: -
d_call: TRBD2
j_call: TRBJ2-1
v_call: TRBV4-1

cdr3_aa: CASSASPGTMNTEAFF
cdr3_nt: TGTGCCAGCAGCGCAAGTCCCGGGACAATGAACACTGAAGCTTTCTTT
clone_size: -
d_call: -
j_call: TRBJ1-1
v_call: TRBV7-2

cdr3_aa: CASSSGQGVVTNEKLFF
cdr3_nt: TGTGCCAGCAGCTCGGGACAGGGGGTAGTAACTAATGAAAAACTGTTTTTT
clone_size: -
d_call: TRBD1
j_call: TRBJ1-4
v_call: TRBV5-4

cdr3_aa: CASSPRGGAGNTIYF
cdr3_nt: TGTGCCAGCAGCCCTCGGGGGGGAGCTGGAAACACCATATATTTT
clone_size: -
d_call: -
j_call: TRBJ1-3
v_call: TRBV7-2

cdr3_aa: CASSYEGLYEKLFF
cdr3_nt: TGCGCCAGCAGCTATGAGGGATTATATGAAAAACTGTTTTTT
clone_size: -
d_call: -
j_call: TRBJ1-4
v_call: TRBV5-1

cdr3_aa: CAWSGGTGNQPQHF
cdr3_nt: TGTGCCTGGAGTGGGGGGACAGGGAATCAGCCCCAGCATTTT
clone_size: few
d_call: TRBD1
j_call: TRBJ1-5
v_call: TRBV30

cdr3_aa: CASSRQDRTEAFF
cdr3_nt: TGTGCCAGCAGCCGCCAAGACAGGACTGAAGCTTTCTTT
clone_size: -
d_call: -
j_call: TRBJ1-1
v_call: TRBV5-4

cdr3_aa: CASSREARSNEQYF
cdr3_nt: TGTGCCAGCTCTCGGGAGGCGCGTAGCAACGAGCAGTACTTC
clone_size: once
d_call: TRBD2
j_call: TRBJ2-7
v_call: TRBV2